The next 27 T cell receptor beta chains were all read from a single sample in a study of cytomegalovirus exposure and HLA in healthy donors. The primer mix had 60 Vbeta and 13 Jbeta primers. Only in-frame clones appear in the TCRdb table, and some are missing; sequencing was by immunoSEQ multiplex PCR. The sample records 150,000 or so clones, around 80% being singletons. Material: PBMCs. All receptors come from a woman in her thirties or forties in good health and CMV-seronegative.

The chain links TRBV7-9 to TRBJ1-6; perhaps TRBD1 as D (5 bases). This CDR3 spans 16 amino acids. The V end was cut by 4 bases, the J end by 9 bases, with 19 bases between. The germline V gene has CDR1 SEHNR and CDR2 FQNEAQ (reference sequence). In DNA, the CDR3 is TGTGCCAGCAGCTCACCCCGCATCGGGGGAGGTTCACCCCTCCACTTT. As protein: CASSSPRIGGGSPLHF. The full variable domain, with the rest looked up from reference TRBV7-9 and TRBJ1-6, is DTGVSQNPRHKITKRGQNVTFRCDPISEHNRLYWYRQTLGQGPEFLTYFQNEAQLEKSRLLSDRFSAERPKGSFSTLEIQRTEQGDSAMYLCASSSPRIGGGSPLHFGNGTRLTVT.

CDR3 loop: CASSDDLAREQYF. The CDR3 DNA is TGTGCCAGCAGTGATGACTTGGCGCGGGAGCAGTACTTC. The rearrangement joins TRBV2 to TRBJ2-7; D ambiguous. Germline lookup yields CDR1 SNHLY and CDR2 FYNNEI. Trimming cost V 3 bases and J 7 bases, with 13 bases left between them. The CDR3 has 13 amino acids. Combining the CDR3 with reference TRBV2 and TRBJ2-7 gives the whole variable domain EPEVTQTPSHQVTQMGQEVILRCVPISNHLYFYWYRQILGQKVEFLVSFYNNEISEKSEIFDDQFSVERPDGSNFTLKIRSTKLEDSAMYFCASSDDLAREQYFGPGTRLTVT.

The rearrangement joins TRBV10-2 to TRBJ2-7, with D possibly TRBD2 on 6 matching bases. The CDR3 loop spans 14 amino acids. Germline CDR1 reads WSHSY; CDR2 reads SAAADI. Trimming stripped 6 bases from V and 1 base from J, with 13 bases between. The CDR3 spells CASSEPGRSYEQYF. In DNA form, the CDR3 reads TGCGCCAGCAGCGAACCCGGGAGATCCTACGAGCAGTACTTC.

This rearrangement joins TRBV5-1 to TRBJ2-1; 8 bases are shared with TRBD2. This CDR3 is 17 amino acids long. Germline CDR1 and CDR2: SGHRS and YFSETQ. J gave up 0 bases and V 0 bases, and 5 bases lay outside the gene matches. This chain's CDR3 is CASSLAPSGSSYNEQFF. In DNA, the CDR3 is TGCGCCAGCAGCTTGGCCCCGAGCGGGAGCTCCTACAATGAGCAGTTCTTC.

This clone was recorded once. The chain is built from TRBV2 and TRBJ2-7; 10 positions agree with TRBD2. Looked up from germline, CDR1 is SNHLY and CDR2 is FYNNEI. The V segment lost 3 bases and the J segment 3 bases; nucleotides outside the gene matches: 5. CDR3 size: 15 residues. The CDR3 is CASSETVAGGYEQYF. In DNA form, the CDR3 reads TGTGCCAGCAGTGAGACGGTAGCGGGAGGCTACGAGCAGTACTTC.

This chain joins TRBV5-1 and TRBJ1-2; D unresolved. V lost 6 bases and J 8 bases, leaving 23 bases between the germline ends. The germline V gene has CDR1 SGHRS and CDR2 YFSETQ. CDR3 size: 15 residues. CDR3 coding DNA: TGCGCCAGCAAGGTAAACCCGTCAGCGCCAGAAGGCTACACCTTC. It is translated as CASKVNPSAPEGYTF. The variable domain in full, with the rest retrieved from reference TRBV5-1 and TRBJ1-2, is KAGVTQTPRYLIKTRGQQVTLSCSPISGHRSVSWYQQTPGQGLQFLFEYFSETQRNKGNFPGRFSGRQFSNSRSEMNVSTLELGDSALYLCASKVNPSAPEGYTFGSGTRLTVV.

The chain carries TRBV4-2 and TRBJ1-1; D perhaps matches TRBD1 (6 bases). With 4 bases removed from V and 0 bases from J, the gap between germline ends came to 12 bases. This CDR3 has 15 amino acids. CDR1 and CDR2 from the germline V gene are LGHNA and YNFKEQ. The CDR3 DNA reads TGTGCCAGCAGCCCAGTGGACAGCTTGAACACTGAAGCTTTCTTT. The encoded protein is CASSPVDSLNTEAFF.

The DNA for the CDR3 is TGTGCCAGCAGCCGACTGACAGGGTTGAACACTGAAGCTTTCTTT. Encoded protein: CASSRLTGLNTEAFF. The chain carries TRBV5-6 and TRBJ1-1, with 7 bases that match TRBD1. Germline loops: CDR1 SGHDT, CDR2 YYEEEE. V lost 4 bases, J lost 0 bases, and 6 bases stayed unmatched. This CDR3 is built from 15 residues.

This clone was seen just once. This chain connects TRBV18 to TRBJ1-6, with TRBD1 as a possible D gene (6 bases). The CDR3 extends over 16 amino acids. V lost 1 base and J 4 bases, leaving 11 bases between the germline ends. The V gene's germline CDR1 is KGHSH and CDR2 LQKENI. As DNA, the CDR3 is TGTGCCAGCTCACCACGGGAAGGGGGTTATAATTCACCCCTCCACTTT. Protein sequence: CASSPREGGYNSPLHF.

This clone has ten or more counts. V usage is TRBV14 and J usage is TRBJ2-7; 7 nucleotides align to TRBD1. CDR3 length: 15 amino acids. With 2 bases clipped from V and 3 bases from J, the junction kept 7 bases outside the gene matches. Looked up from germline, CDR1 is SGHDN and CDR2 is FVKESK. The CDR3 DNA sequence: TGTGCCAGCAGCCAACGATGGACAGGTAACTACGAGCAGTACTTC. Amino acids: CASSQRWTGNYEQYF.

The CDR3 coding sequence is TGCGCCAGCAGCCAAATTCTAGTGGGGAACACTGAAGCTTTCTTT. This codes for CASSQILVGNTEAFF. The chain couples TRBV4-1 to TRBJ1-1; no clear D gene. This CDR3 has 15 amino acids. Germline loops: CDR1 MGHRA, CDR2 YSYEKL. V was pared by 2 bases and J by 1 base, with 11 bases between.

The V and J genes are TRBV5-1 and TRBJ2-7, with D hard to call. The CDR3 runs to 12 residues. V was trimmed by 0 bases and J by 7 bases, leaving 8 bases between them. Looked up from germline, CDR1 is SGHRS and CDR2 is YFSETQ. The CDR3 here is CASSLAPREQYF. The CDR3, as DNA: TGCGCCAGCAGCTTGGCTCCCCGGGAGCAGTACTTC.

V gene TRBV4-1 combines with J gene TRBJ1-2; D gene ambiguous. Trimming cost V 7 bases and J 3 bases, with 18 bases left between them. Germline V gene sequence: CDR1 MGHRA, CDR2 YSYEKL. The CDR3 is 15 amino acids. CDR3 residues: CASTSTRGRDYGYTF. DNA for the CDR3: TGCGCCAGCACCTCCACACGGGGTAGAGACTATGGCTACACCTTC.

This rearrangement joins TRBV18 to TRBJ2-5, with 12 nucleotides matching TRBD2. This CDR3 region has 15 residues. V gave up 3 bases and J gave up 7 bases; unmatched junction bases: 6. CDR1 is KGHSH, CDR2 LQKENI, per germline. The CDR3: CASSPTSGGPRTQYF. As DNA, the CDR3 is TGTGCCAGCTCACCGACTAGCGGGGGCCCGAGGACCCAGTACTTC.

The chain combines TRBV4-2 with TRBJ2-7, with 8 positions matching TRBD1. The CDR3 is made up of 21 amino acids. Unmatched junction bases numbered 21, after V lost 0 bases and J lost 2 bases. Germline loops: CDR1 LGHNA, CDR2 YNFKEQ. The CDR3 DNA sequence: TGTGCCAGCAGCCAAGATGGGTCAGGGGGCCAAAATTCATGGTCTGCCTACGAGCAGTACTTC. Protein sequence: CASSQDGSGGQNSWSAYEQYF.

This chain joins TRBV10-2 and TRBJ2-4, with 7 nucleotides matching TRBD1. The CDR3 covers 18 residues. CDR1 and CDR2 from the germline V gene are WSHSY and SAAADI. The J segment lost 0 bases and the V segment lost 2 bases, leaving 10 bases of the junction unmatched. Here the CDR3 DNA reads TGCGCCAGCAGTGAGAAGGGACAGCCTTATCTAGCCAAAAACATTCAGTACTTC. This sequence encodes CASSEKGQPYLAKNIQYF.

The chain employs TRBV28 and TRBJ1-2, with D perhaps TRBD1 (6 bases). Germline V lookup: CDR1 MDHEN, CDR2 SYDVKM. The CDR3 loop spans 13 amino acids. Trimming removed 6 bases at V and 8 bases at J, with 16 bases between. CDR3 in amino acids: CASRPYRERGYTF. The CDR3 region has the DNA TGTGCCAGCAGGCCTTACAGGGAGCGAGGCTACACCTTC.

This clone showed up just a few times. CDR3 residues: CASSYAGQGEGGYTF. DNA for the CDR3: TGTGCCAGCAGTTACGCGGGACAGGGGGAGGGTGGCTACACCTTC. The chain carries TRBV6-5 and TRBJ1-2; 11 bases line up with TRBD1. The CDR3 sequence is 15 residues long. Per germline, CDR1 MNHEY and CDR2 SVGAGI. Unmatched junction bases numbered 6, after V lost 2 bases and J lost 7 bases.

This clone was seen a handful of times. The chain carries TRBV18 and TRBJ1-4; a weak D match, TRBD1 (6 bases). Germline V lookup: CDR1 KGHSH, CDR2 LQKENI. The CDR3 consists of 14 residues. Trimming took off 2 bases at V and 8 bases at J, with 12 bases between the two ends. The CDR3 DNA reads TGTGCCAGCTCACCAGGGGGCCAAAGGGAAAAACTGTTTTTT. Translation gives CASSPGGQREKLFF.

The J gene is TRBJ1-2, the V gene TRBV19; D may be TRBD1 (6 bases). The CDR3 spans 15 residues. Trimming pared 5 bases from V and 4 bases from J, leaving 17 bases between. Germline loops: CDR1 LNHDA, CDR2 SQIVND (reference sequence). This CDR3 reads CASSHGATGLYGYTF. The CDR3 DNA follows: TGTGCCAGTAGTCACGGGGCGACAGGCCTCTATGGCTACACCTTC. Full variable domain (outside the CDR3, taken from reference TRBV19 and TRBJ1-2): DGGITQSPKYLFRKEGQNVTLSCEQNLNHDAMYWYRQDPGQGLRLIYYSQIVNDFQKGDIAEGYSVSREKKESFPLTVTSAQKNPTAFYLCASSHGATGLYGYTFGSGTRLTVV.

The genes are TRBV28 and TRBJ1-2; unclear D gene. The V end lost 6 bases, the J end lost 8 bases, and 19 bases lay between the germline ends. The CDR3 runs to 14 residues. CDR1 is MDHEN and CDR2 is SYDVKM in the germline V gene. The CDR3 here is CASSPHTEGDGYTF. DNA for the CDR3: TGTGCCAGCAGCCCTCACACGGAGGGCGACGGCTACACCTTC.

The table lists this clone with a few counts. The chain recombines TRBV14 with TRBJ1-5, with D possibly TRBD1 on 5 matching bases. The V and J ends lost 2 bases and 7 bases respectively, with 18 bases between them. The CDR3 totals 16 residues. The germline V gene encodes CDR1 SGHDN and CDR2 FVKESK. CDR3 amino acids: CASSQSSGGVSQPQHF. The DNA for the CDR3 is TGTGCCAGCAGCCAAAGTTCCGGGGGAGTGAGCCAGCCCCAGCATTTT.

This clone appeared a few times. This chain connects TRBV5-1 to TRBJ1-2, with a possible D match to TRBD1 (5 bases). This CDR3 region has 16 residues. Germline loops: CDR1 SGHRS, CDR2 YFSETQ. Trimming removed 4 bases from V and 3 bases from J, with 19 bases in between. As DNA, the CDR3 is TGCGCCAGCAGCGGTACCGGGACGGGGGGGGACTATGGCTACACCTTC. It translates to CASSGTGTGGDYGYTF.

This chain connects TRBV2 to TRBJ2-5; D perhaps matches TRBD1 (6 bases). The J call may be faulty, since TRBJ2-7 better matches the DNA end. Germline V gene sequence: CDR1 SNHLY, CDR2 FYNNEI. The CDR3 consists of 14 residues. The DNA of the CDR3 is TGTGCCAGCAGGAACCAGGGGCAGTCCTACGAGCAGTACTTC. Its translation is CASRNQGQSYEQYF.

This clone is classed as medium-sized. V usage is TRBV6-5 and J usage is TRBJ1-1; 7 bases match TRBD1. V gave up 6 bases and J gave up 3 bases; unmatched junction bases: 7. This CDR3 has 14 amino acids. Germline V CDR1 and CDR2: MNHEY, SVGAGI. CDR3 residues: CASRLQGLDTEAFF. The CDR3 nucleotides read TGTGCCAGCAGGCTACAGGGGTTGGACACTGAAGCTTTCTTT.

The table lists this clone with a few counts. CDR3 sequence: CASSSDPGQGGLEQYF. CDR3 sequence (DNA): TGTGCCAGCAGCTCAGACCCGGGACAGGGTGGTTTGGAGCAGTACTTC. The chain couples TRBV28 to TRBJ2-7; 9 positions match TRBD1. Germline values: CDR1 MDHEN, CDR2 SYDVKM. The ends lost 6 bases at V and 7 bases at J; junction bases unmatched: 16. The CDR3 contains 16 residues. Based on the CDR3 plus reference TRBV28 and TRBJ2-7, the full variable domain is DVKVTQSSRYLVKRTGEKVFLECVQDMDHENMFWYRQDPGLGLRLIYFSYDVKMKEKGDIPEGYSVSREKKERFSLILESASTNQTSMYLCASSSDPGQGGLEQYFGPGTRLTVT.

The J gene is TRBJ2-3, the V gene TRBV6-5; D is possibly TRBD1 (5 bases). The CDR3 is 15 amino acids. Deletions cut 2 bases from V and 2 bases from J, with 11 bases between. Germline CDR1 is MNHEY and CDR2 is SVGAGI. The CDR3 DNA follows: TGTGCCAGCAGTTACGGTGGGGCCATCACAGATACGCAGTATTTT. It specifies CASSYGGAITDTQYF.